Below, one TCR beta chain is given with its context. CDR3 length: 11 amino acids. Trimming pared 5 bases from V and 4 bases from J, leaving 6 bases between. The germline gives CDR1 LNHDA, CDR2 SQIVND (reference sequence). These data originate in a study of beta chain features in type 1 diabetes. Reverse transcription of all isolated RNA meant that expressed TCRB transcripts were sequenced. Measured with immunoSEQ multiplex PCR; TCRdb has only the in-frame clones, and not every one. The repertoire holds 300,000 to 350,000 clones, with 7% to 9% as singletons. Sequencing used central memory CD4+ T cells from blood. V is TRBV19 and J is TRBJ2-7, with D uncertain. This clonotype was obtained from a woman aged 18-35 years in good health. CDR3 sequence (DNA): TGTGCCAGTAGTGGGAAGTACGAGCAGTACTTC. Encoded protein: CASSGKYEQYF.